This T cell receptor (beta chain) was sequenced for a study of OX40 agonist ivuxolimab in advanced cancers. This CDR3 spans 13 amino acids. The germline CDR1 and CDR2 sequences are SGDLS and YYNGEE. Trimming shortened V by 4 bases and J by 6 bases, and 13 bases separated the two germline ends. The method was immunoSEQ multiplex PCR; TCRdb's version includes in-frame clones alone and lacks a portion of them. The top ten clones hold 7.9% of a sample with 40,000 to 60,000 clones, about 75% of them seen once. The TCR originated in an adult with an advanced solid tumor such as melanoma, head and neck, liver or kidney cancer. This chain links TRBV9 with TRBJ1-2; D is undetermined. Sample: CD4+ or CD8+ T cells sorted from blood, taken in a trial of the OX40 agonist ivuxolimab. The CDR3 spells CASSYGEFDGYTF. CDR3 sequence (DNA): TGTGCCAGCAGCTATGGGGAGTTCGATGGCTACACCTTC. The full variable domain, completed using reference TRBV9 and TRBJ1-2, is DSGVTQTPKHLITATGQRVTLRCSPRSGDLSVYWYQQSLDQGLQFLIQYYNGEERAKGNILERFSAQQFPDLHSELNLSSLELGDSALYFCASSYGEFDGYTFGSGTRLTVV.